This T cell receptor beta chain was profiled in a study of shared clonotypes between healthy human individuals. The overall study: Researchers assigned three CD4 naive, three CD4 memory, two CD8 naive and one CD8 memory plate to each donor.

Produced via immunoSEQ multiplex PCR; TCRdb's table is partial and in-frame only. Among more than 400,000 clones listed, 95% to 97% were seen once. CDR3 length: 11 amino acids. Germline V gene lookup returns CDR1 DFQATT and CDR2 SNEGSKA (reference sequence). For this clone: At one of its ends the junction is not consistent with the germline gene, which may arise from a read error.

The gene calls are TRBV20-1 and TRBJ2-7, with D tentatively TRBD1 (5 bases). The source is a woman aged 25 to 39 in good health. Sequenced: naive CD4+ T cells sorted from blood. This sample's subset: CD45RA+ positively selected. DNA for the CDR3: TGCAGTGCTAGAGATGGGCAGGGAACCCACTTC. Protein product: CSARDGQGTHF.